Shown below are 26 T cell receptor beta chains from a single sample sequenced in a study of T cells after yellow fever vaccination. A single record per CDR3 protein comes from TCRdb applying MiXCR to the 5' RACE reads. This sample has 300,000 to 400,000 distinct CDR3 sequences, with 8.5% to 9% found just once. Material: PBMCs, obtained on the day of the first yellow fever vaccination. The receptors come from a man aged 18 to 30 who received the YFV17D yellow fever vaccine.

V and J are TRBV5-4 and TRBJ2-1, with 8 bases fitting TRBD2. J lost 6 bases, V lost 4 bases, and 12 bases had no gene match. Germline CDR1 reads SGHNT; CDR2 reads YYREEE (reference sequence). This CDR3 has 16 residues. CDR3 DNA: TGTGCCAGCAGCGACTCCGGGGGGGGCCACACCAATGAGCAGTTCTTC. Amino acid sequence: CASSDSGGGHTNEQFF.

The chain has TRBV28 and TRBJ1-2, with 8 positions matching TRBD1. J gave up 6 bases and V 2 bases, and 11 bases lay outside the gene matches. From germline, CDR1 is MDHEN and CDR2 SYDVKM. CDR3 size: 16 residues. The CDR3 sequence: CASSLGFRGPSHGYTF. The CDR3 bases are TGTGCCAGCAGTTTAGGGTTCAGGGGGCCAAGCCATGGCTACACCTTC.

The chain carries TRBV4-2 and TRBJ1-4; 8 nucleotides agree with TRBD1. The germline V gene encodes CDR1 LGHNA and CDR2 YNFKEQ. V was clipped by 0 bases and J by 9 bases; unmatched bases: 12. The length of the CDR3 is 17 residues. CDR3 protein: CASSQDNAVQGAKKLFF. The DNA of the CDR3 is TGTGCCAGCAGCCAAGATAACGCGGTGCAGGGGGCTAAAAAACTGTTTTTT.

This clonotype was seen many times. The chain combines TRBV5-1 with TRBJ2-7; 9 bases line up with TRBD2. Germline V CDR1 and CDR2: SGHRS, YFSETQ. The CDR3 is 14 residues long. Losses at the gene ends were 4 bases for V and 6 bases for J; bases not matched to a gene: 8. The CDR3: CASSAGLASREQYF. CDR3 in DNA: TGCGCCAGCAGCGCTGGACTAGCGTCTCGCGAGCAGTACTTC.

This clonotype came up a few times. This chain joins TRBV9 and TRBJ2-5; TRBD2 matches at 9 bases. Germline loops: CDR1 SGDLS, CDR2 YYNGEE. With V trimmed by 0 bases and J by 5 bases, 8 bases remained unmatched. The CDR3 runs 16 residues. In DNA form, the CDR3 reads TGTGCCAGCAGCGTAGCTCGCGGGGGGGCTCTGGAGACCCAGTACTTC. Translating it yields CASSVARGGALETQYF.

The chain uses TRBV20-1 and TRBJ2-1; D uncertain. This CDR3 has 14 residues. Per the germline V gene, CDR1 is DFQATT and CDR2 is SNEGSKA (reference sequence). V shed 4 bases and J shed 1 base, with 11 bases lying between them. The CDR3 sequence: CSANSEISYNEQFF. For the CDR3, the DNA is TGCAGTGCTAACTCGGAAATTTCCTACAATGAGCAGTTCTTC.

V and J are TRBV29-1 and TRBJ2-3; D gene uncertain. Germline values: CDR1 SQVTM, CDR2 ANQGSEA. Deletions cut 7 bases from V and 0 bases from J, with 17 bases between. This CDR3 has 15 residues. The CDR3 region is CSAPLGLTSTDTQYF. The DNA of the CDR3 is TGCAGCGCCCCGCTCGGGCTAACTAGCACAGATACGCAGTATTTT.

This clonotype was seen more than once but under ten times. This rearrangement joins TRBV11-2 to TRBJ2-7, with TRBD2 identical over 8 bases. Trimming cost V 1 base and J 2 bases; bases outside gene matches: 4. The CDR3 is 15 amino acids. Germline CDR1 reads SGHAT; CDR2 reads FQNNGV. CDR3 DNA: TGTGCCAGCAGCTTAGGGGGGACTAGTACCTACGAGCAGTACTTC. Amino acids: CASSLGGTSTYEQYF.

This chain joins TRBV7-9 and TRBJ1-1; weak D call: TRBD1 (6 bases). Germline V gene lookup returns CDR1 SEHNR and CDR2 FQNEAQ (reference sequence). The ends were cut back, 4 bases at V and 5 bases at J, with 11 bases in the middle. This CDR3 is built from 13 residues. CDR3 sequence: CASSWGQATEAFF. The CDR3 region has the DNA TGTGCCAGCAGCTGGGGACAAGCTACTGAAGCTTTCTTT.

This clonotype was detected a few times. The rearrangement uses TRBV5-4 and TRBJ2-7; TRBD1 might be the D (5 bases). The germline V gene has CDR1 SGHNT and CDR2 YYREEE (reference sequence). V lost 0 bases to trimming and J lost 3 bases, with 10 bases between them. CDR3 length equals 14 residues. The CDR3 reads CASSLGKGIYEQYF. CDR3 nucleotide sequence: TGTGCCAGCAGCTTGGGTAAGGGGATCTACGAGCAGTACTTC.

V usage is TRBV5-1 and J usage is TRBJ2-3; 9 bases line up with TRBD2. This CDR3 comprises 15 residues. Per germline, CDR1 SGHRS and CDR2 YFSETQ. The V and J ends lost 4 bases and 6 bases, in that order; junction bases with no gene match: 9. The CDR3 spells CASSTSTSGGDTQYF. The CDR3 nucleotides are TGCGCCAGCAGCACCTCGACTAGCGGTGGGGATACGCAGTATTTT. The whole variable domain, remainder taken from reference TRBV5-1 and TRBJ2-3, is KAGVTQTPRYLIKTRGQQVTLSCSPISGHRSVSWYQQTPGQGLQFLFEYFSETQRNKGNFPGRFSGRQFSNSRSEMNVSTLELGDSALYLCASSTSTSGGDTQYFGPGTRLTVL.

This clonotype occurred a few times. The chain has TRBV11-2 and TRBJ1-2; D call uncertain. Trimming took off 5 bases at V and 8 bases at J, with 24 bases between the two ends. CDR3 length: 16 residues. Germline lookup yields CDR1 SGHAT and CDR2 FQNNGV. The CDR3 spells CASSPSLWGSAMGYTF. The CDR3 nucleotides are TGTGCCAGCAGCCCCAGCCTCTGGGGTAGTGCCATGGGCTACACCTTC.

This clonotype appeared many times. The chain carries TRBV6-1 and TRBJ2-5; the D gene is possibly TRBD1 (5 bases). Germline V gene data show CDR1 as MNHNS and CDR2 as SASEGT. The CDR3 extends over 14 amino acids. The V gene lost 5 bases and the J gene lost 3 bases, with 13 bases spanning the gap. The CDR3 nucleotides read TGTGCCAGCAGTACCCAATGGGGCGAAGAGACCCAGTACTTC. Translated: CASSTQWGEETQYF.

This clonotype came up a few times. The chain employs TRBV24-1 and TRBJ2-1, with D maybe TRBD1 (5 bases). V lost 3 bases and J 3 bases, leaving 14 bases between the germline ends. The CDR3 covers 16 residues. The V gene's germline CDR1 is KGHDR and CDR2 SFDVKD. The CDR3 sequence is CATSDPGKIGYNEQFF. CDR3 sequence (DNA): TGTGCCACCAGTGATCCAGGGAAAATAGGCTACAATGAGCAGTTCTTC.

This clonotype was found a few times. The V gene is TRBV15, the J gene TRBJ1-5, with TRBD1 as a possible D gene (5 bases). Germline lookup yields CDR1 LNHNV and CDR2 YYDKDF (reference sequence). The CDR3 sequence is 15 residues long. V was clipped by 4 bases and J by 2 bases, with 12 bases between them. In DNA form, the CDR3 reads TGTGCCACCAGCACACGAGGGGTTGGCAATCAGCCCCAGCATTTT. This translates into CATSTRGVGNQPQHF.

This clonotype was counted between two and nine times. The rearrangement uses TRBV4-1 and TRBJ2-5, with 7 bases aligning to TRBD1. Germline V CDR1 and CDR2: MGHRA, YSYEKL. This CDR3 comprises 16 residues. V was clipped by 1 base and J by 2 bases; unmatched bases: 7. Written as DNA, the CDR3 is TGCGCCAGCAGCCAAGTCGGGACAGCCGGTCAAGAGACCCAGTACTTC. This translates into CASSQVGTAGQETQYF.

This rearrangement joins TRBV5-1 to TRBJ1-4, with D hard to call. CDR3 size: 14 residues. CDR1 and CDR2 (germline): SGHRS, YFSETQ. Trimming removed 0 bases from V and 7 bases from J, with 10 bases in between. The CDR3 nucleotides read TGCGCCAGCAGCTTGGGAGGGCCGGGTGAAAAACTGTTTTTT. Translation gives CASSLGGPGEKLFF. Drawing the rest from reference TRBV5-1 and TRBJ1-4, the complete variable domain is KAGVTQTPRYLIKTRGQQVTLSCSPISGHRSVSWYQQTPGQGLQFLFEYFSETQRNKGNFPGRFSGRQFSNSRSEMNVSTLELGDSALYLCASSLGGPGEKLFFGSGTQLSVL.

There are a few counts of this clonotype. The J gene is TRBJ1-5, the V gene TRBV4-1, with a possible D match to TRBD1 (5 bases). Trimming took 0 bases from V and 0 from J, leaving 15 bases between them. The CDR3 totals 18 residues. Germline V gene sequence: CDR1 MGHRA, CDR2 YSYEKL. The CDR3 spells CASSQDPAGTASNQPQHF. In DNA, the CDR3 is TGCGCCAGCAGCCAAGATCCGGCCGGGACCGCTAGCAATCAGCCCCAGCATTTT.

This sequence joins TRBV2 and TRBJ2-3; D ambiguous. Germline CDR1 SNHLY, CDR2 FYNNEI. Trimming stripped 1 base from V and 4 bases from J, with 9 bases between. This CDR3 is built from 14 residues. CDR3 sequence (DNA): TGTGCCAGCAGTGAAGTGCGGTGGTCAGATACGCAGTATTTT. This encodes CASSEVRWSDTQYF.

The table lists this clonotype with a few counts. The gene calls are TRBV2 and TRBJ2-3; D remains unclear. Germline CDR1 is SNHLY and CDR2 is FYNNEI. V shed 6 bases and J shed 6 bases, with 7 bases lying between them. The CDR3 runs 11 residues. The chain's CDR3 is CASSDLDTQYF. DNA of the CDR3: TGTGCCAGCAGCGACCTGGATACGCAGTATTTT.

This clonotype showed up many times. The rearrangement joins TRBV6-2 or TRBV6-3 to TRBJ2-7; D gene ambiguous. The CDR3 totals 12 residues. Germline assignment: CDR1 MNHEY and CDR2 SVGEGT. V lost 3 bases and J 2 bases, leaving 5 bases between the germline ends. Here the CDR3 DNA reads TGTGCCAGCAGTTATCCGGCCTACGAGCAGTACTTC. It yields the protein CASSYPAYEQYF.

In its sample, this clonotype was seen a few times. The J gene is TRBJ2-1, the V gene TRBV27; D could derive from TRBD1 or TRBD2 (5 bases each). CDR3 length: 15 amino acids. Germline assignment: CDR1 MNHEY and CDR2 SMNVEV (reference sequence). V was shortened by 2 bases and J by 5 bases, with 13 bases between the two germline ends. The DNA of the CDR3 is TGTGCCAGCAGTTTACGGGGCAGGTGGGACAATGAGCAGTTCTTC. Translated: CASSLRGRWDNEQFF.

About this clonotype: The junction differs from germline at one of its ends, possibly a read error. The rearrangement links TRBV5-4 to TRBJ2-1; tentatively, D is TRBD2 (6 bases). The CDR3 is 14 residues long. Per germline, CDR1 SGHNT and CDR2 YYREEE (reference sequence). Written as DNA, the CDR3 is TGTGCCAGCAGCGGCCGGGACTCCCACAATGAGCAGTTCTTC. It encodes CASSGRDSHNEQFF.

This clonotype was seen a handful of times. This sequence joins TRBV20-1 and TRBJ1-2; D remains unclear. The CDR3 length is 11 residues. The V gene lost 5 bases and the J gene lost 8 bases, with 12 bases spanning the gap. Germline loops: CDR1 DFQATT, CDR2 SNEGSKA (reference sequence). As DNA, the CDR3 is TGCAGTGCTGTCGCCCCCGGCGGCTACACCTTC. This sequence encodes CSAVAPGGYTF.

Comments on this clonotype: One base away lies a much larger clone, so this may be a sequencing read error. The chain employs TRBV15 and TRBJ2-2; D may be TRBD1 (6 bases). Germline CDR1 LNHNV, CDR2 YYDKDF (reference sequence). The CDR3 is made up of 13 amino acids. The CDR3 bases are TGTGCCATCAGCAGGGACATCGCCGGGGAGCTGTTTTTT. Encoded protein: CAISRDIAGELFF.

There are a few counts of this clonotype. The chain carries TRBV7-9 and TRBJ1-2, with a tentative D call TRBD1 (6 bases). Germline loops: CDR1 SEHNR, CDR2 FQNEAQ (reference sequence). This CDR3 is built from 14 residues. V lost 7 bases and J 6 bases, leaving 18 bases between the germline ends. The CDR3, as DNA: TGTGCCAGCAACAGGGAGGGAACAGGTCATGGCTACACCTTC. Its translation: CASNREGTGHGYTF.